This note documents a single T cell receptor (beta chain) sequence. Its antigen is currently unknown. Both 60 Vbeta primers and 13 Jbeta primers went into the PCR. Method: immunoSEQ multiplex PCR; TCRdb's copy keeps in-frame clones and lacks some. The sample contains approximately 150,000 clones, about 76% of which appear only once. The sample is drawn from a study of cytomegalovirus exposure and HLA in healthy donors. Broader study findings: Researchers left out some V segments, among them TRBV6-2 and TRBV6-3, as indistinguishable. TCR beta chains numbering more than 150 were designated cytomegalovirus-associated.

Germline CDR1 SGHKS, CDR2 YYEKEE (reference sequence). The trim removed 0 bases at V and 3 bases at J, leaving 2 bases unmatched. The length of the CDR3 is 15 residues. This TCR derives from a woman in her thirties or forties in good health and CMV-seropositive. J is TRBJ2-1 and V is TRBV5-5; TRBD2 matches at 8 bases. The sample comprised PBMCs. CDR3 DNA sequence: TGTGCCAGCAGCTTGGATAGCGGGAACTACAATGAGCAGTTCTTC. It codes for CASSLDSGNYNEQFF.